A single sample is the source of the 13 T cell receptor beta chains below, sequenced in a study of cytomegalovirus exposure and HLA in healthy donors. The study ran its PCR with 60 Vbeta and 13 Jbeta primers. Libraries were prepared by immunoSEQ multiplex PCR; TCRdb keeps only in-frame clonotypes and omits some of them. This table has approximately 110,000 clones, nearly 85% appearing once. Material: PBMCs. Receptor source: a man aged 18 to 29 in good health and CMV-seronegative.

This clone was found once. The chain is built from TRBV4-3 and TRBJ2-5, with 8 bases aligning to TRBD2. The J call is in doubt because the DNA end fits TRBJ2-7 better. Germline loops: CDR1 LGHNA, CDR2 YSLEER. The CDR3 spans 16 residues. CDR3 in DNA: TGCGCCAGCAGCCAAGGTGTCGCGGGAGGTCGCTACGAGCAGTACTTC. This translates into CASSQGVAGGRYEQYF.

V gene TRBV7-8 combines with J gene TRBJ2-3; D possibly corresponds to TRBD1 (5 bases). The CDR3 loop spans 15 amino acids. Looked up from germline, CDR1 is SGHVS and CDR2 is FQNEAQ. V was shortened by 2 bases and J by 3 bases, with 12 bases between the two germline ends. In DNA, the CDR3 is TGTGCCAGCAGCTTACAGGGCGGCCGGACAGATACGCAGTATTTT. Protein product: CASSLQGGRTDTQYF.

The chain carries TRBV5-6 and TRBJ2-1; 8 bases are a match to TRBD2. The germline gives CDR1 SGHDT, CDR2 YYEEEE. Germline trimming cut 4 bases from V and 13 bases from J; bases unmatched to any gene: 4. The CDR3 consists of 11 residues. The CDR3 nucleotides are TGTGCCAGCAGCATTAGCGGGATTCAGTTCTTC. The encoded protein is CASSISGIQFF.

V is TRBV18 and J is TRBJ1-6; 7 nucleotides align to TRBD1. The CDR3 runs 16 residues. Germline CDR1 reads KGHSH; CDR2 reads LQKENI. J lost 9 bases, V lost 3 bases, and 11 bases had no gene match. The CDR3 loop reads CASSPDRVRLSSPLHF. As DNA, the CDR3 is TGTGCCAGCTCACCCGACAGGGTCCGTCTGTCTTCACCCCTCCACTTT.

This clone has more than one count but fewer than ten. The chain is built from TRBV5-6 and TRBJ2-1, with no clear D. Trimming removed 0 bases at V and 12 bases at J, with 7 bases between. Per germline, CDR1 SGHDT and CDR2 YYEEEE. This CDR3 has 11 amino acids. The CDR3 nucleotides are TGTGCCAGCAGCTTGGGGAGTGGGCAGTTCTTC. Translated, it gives CASSLGSGQFF.

The chain combines TRBV4-3 with TRBJ2-7; tentatively, D is TRBD2 (6 bases). Germline V gives CDR1 LGHNA, CDR2 YSLEER. Trimming removed 0 bases from V and 2 bases from J, with 17 bases in between. This CDR3 region has 17 residues. This chain's CDR3 is CASSQEESYGGPYEQYF. The CDR3 DNA sequence: TGCGCCAGCAGCCAAGAGGAGTCTTATGGAGGGCCCTACGAGCAGTACTTC.

The chain recombines TRBV5-1 with TRBJ2-5, with 8 bases fitting TRBD1. V lost 4 bases to trimming and J lost 4 bases; unmatched junction nucleotides: 6. The length of the CDR3 is 14 residues. In germline, CDR1 is SGHRS, CDR2 YFSETQ. The CDR3 coding sequence is TGCGCCAGCAGCCGGACAGGGTTCGGAGAGACCCAGTACTTC. It encodes CASSRTGFGETQYF.

The chain has TRBV27 and TRBJ1-4; 7 nucleotides agree with TRBD1. V trimming: 7 bases; J trimming: 0 bases; junction bases outside the gene matches: 17. The CDR3 sequence is 19 residues long. CDR1 is MNHEY and CDR2 is SMNVEV in the germline V gene (reference sequence). The CDR3 bases are TGTGCCAGCACCCGCAGGGGGAACAGTCCCATCGCAACTAATGAAAAACTGTTTTTT. Translating it yields CASTRRGNSPIATNEKLFF.

The rearrangement links TRBV9 to TRBJ2-2; 8 positions match TRBD1. Per the germline V gene, CDR1 is SGDLS and CDR2 is YYNGEE. V was pared by 1 base and J by 4 bases, with 3 bases of the junction left unmatched. This CDR3 comprises 15 residues. The CDR3 loop is CASSVTGTGTGELFF. CDR3 nucleotides: TGTGCCAGCAGCGTAACCGGGACAGGCACCGGGGAGCTGTTTTTT.

This clone has just one count. The chain recombines TRBV6-6 with TRBJ2-2, with 12 bases lining up with TRBD2. CDR3 size: 16 residues. Trimming removed 2 bases from V and 4 bases from J; junction bases left unmatched: 2. Germline lookup yields CDR1 MNHNY and CDR2 SVGAGI (reference sequence). CDR3 loop: CASSYPTSGSTGELFF. The CDR3 nucleotides read TGTGCCAGCAGTTACCCGACTAGCGGGAGCACCGGGGAGCTGTTTTTT.

J is TRBJ2-7 and V is TRBV5-1; 7 nucleotides line up with TRBD1. Trimming took 4 bases from V and 2 from J; bases not matched to a gene: 6. The CDR3 is made up of 14 amino acids. Germline V gene sequence: CDR1 SGHRS, CDR2 YFSETQ. CDR3 protein: CASSPRDSTYEQYF. The DNA for the CDR3 is TGCGCCAGCAGCCCCAGGGACAGTACCTACGAGCAGTACTTC.

The chain joins TRBV28 to TRBJ2-7; TRBD1 aligns across 9 bases. The ends lost 6 bases at V and 5 bases at J; junction bases unmatched: 11. The V gene's germline CDR1 is MDHEN and CDR2 SYDVKM. The CDR3 totals 15 residues. This CDR3 is CASSDSGTGRHEQYF. The CDR3 DNA sequence: TGTGCCAGCAGCGATTCCGGGACAGGGCGCCACGAGCAGTACTTC. The complete variable domain, with remaining parts taken from reference TRBV28 and TRBJ2-7, reads DVKVTQSSRYLVKRTGEKVFLECVQDMDHENMFWYRQDPGLGLRLIYFSYDVKMKEKGDIPEGYSVSREKKERFSLILESASTNQTSMYLCASSDSGTGRHEQYFGPGTRLTVT.

This chain uses TRBV11-3 with TRBJ2-1; TRBD2 is a possible D gene (6 bases). CDR1 and CDR2 from the germline V gene are SGHNT and YENEEA. The V and J ends lost 0 bases and 8 bases respectively, with 17 bases between them. The CDR3 consists of 16 residues. The CDR3 sequence: CASSLDFRESKDEQFF. In DNA, the CDR3 is TGTGCCAGCAGCTTAGATTTCCGGGAGTCTAAAGATGAGCAGTTCTTC.